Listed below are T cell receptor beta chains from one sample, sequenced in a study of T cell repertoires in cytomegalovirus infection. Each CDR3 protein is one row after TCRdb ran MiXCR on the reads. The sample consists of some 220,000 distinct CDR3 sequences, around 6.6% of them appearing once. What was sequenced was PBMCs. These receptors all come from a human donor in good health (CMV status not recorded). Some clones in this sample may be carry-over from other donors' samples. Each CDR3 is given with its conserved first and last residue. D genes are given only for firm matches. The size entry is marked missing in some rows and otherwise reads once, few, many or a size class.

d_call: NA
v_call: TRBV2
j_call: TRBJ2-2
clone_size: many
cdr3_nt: TGTGCCAGCAGTGAAAACCCGAGGCGACAGGCAGACACCGGGGAGCTGTTTTTT
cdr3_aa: CASSENPRRQADTGELFF

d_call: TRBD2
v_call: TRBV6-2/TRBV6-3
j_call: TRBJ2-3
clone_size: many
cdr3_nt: TGTGCCAGCAGTTCACCGGGACTAGCGGGGAAAGATACGCAGTATTTT
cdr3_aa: CASSSPGLAGKDTQYF

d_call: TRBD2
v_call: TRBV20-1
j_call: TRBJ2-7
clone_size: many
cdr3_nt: TGCAGTGCTAGCGGCAACCTAGCGGGGGTTTACGAGCAGTACTTC
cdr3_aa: CSASGNLAGVYEQYF

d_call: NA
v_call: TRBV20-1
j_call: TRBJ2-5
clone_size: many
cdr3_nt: TGCAGTGCTAGAGATCAGGCCGAGACCCAGTACTTC
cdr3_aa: CSARDQAETQYF

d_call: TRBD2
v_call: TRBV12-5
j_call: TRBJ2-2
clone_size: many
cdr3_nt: TGTGCTAGTGGTTCCCTTTTGCGGGGAGGGACCGGGGAGCTGTTTTTT
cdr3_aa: CASGSLLRGGTGELFF

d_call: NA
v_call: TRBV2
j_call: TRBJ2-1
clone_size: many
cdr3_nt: TGTGCCATAAGAGACAGGTACAATGAGCAGTTCTTC
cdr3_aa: CAIRDRYNEQFF

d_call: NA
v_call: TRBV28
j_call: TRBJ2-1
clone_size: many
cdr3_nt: TGTGCCAGCATAAGTGTCTGGGTAGGGCAGTTCTTC
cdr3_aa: CASISVWVGQFF

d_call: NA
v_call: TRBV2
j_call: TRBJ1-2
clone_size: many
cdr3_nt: TGTGCCAGCAGTGCCCAGGTGACTGGCTACACCTTC
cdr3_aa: CASSAQVTGYTF

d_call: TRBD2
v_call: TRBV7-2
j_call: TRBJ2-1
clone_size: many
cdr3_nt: TGTGCCAGCAGCTTATTCGCTAGCGGGGGGACTCAACCCTACAATGAGCAGTTCTTC
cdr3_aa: CASSLFASGGTQPYNEQFF

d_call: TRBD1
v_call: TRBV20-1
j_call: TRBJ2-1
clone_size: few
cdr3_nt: TGCAGTGCTCGGGGACAGGGGGTTCTCGATGAGCAGTTCTTC
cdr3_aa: CSARGQGVLDEQFF

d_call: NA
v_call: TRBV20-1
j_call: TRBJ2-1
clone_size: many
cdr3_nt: TGCAGTGCTAGGCTCACAGGGGGGGGCTCCTACAATGAGCAGTTCTTC
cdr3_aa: CSARLTGGGSYNEQFF

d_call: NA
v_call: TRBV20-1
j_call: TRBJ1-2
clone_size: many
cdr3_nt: TGCAGTGCCGGACCGCTCTATGGCTACACCTTC
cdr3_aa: CSAGPLYGYTF

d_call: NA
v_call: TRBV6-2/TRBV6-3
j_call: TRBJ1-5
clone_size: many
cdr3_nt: TGTGCCAGCAGTCCTCAGATGGGGAATAGCAATCAGCCCCAGCATTTT
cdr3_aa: CASSPQMGNSNQPQHF

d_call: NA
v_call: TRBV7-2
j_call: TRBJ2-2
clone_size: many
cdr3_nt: TGTGCCAGCAGCTACCGGGGATCCGGGGAGCTGTTTTTT
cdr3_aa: CASSYRGSGELFF

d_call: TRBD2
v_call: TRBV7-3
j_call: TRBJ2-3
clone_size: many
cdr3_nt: TGTGCCAGCAGCCCTACGGGACTAGCGGGGCGCACAGATACGCAGTATTTT
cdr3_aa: CASSPTGLAGRTDTQYF

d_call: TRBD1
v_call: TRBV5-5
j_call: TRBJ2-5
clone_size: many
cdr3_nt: TGTGCCAGCAGCGCGGACAGGGCGTACCAAGAGACCCAGTACTTC
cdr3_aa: CASSADRAYQETQYF

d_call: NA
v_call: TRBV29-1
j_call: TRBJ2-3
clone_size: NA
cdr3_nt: TGCAGCGTTGGGAGAGAGAGCTGGGATACGCAGTATTTT
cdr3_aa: CSVGRESWDTQYF

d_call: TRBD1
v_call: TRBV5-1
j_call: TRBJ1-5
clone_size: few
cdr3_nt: TGCGCCAGCAGCCCGGCCGGGACAGGGAGCCATCAGCCCCAGCATTTT
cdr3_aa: CASSPAGTGSHQPQHF

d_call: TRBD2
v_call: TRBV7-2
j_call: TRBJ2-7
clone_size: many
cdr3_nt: TGTGCCAGTTCTTCACTAGCGGGGCTCGGGGAGCAGTACTTC
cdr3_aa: CASSSLAGLGEQYF

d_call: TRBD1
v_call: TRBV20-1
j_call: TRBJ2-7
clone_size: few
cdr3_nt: TGCAGTGCTTGGACAGGGGGCCACGAGCAGTACTTC
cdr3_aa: CSAWTGGHEQYF

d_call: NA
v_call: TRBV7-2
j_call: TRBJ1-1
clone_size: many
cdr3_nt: TGTGCCAGCAGCGTAGGACTTCGGTACACTGAAGCTTTCTTT
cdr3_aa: CASSVGLRYTEAFF

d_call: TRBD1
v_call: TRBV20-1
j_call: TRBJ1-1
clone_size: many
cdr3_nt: TGCAGTGCTAGTCGACAGGGGTCCTCTGAAGCTTTCTTT
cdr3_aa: CSASRQGSSEAFF

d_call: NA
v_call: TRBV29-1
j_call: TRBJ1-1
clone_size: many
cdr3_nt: TGCAGCGCGAAACAGGGCTCTGAAGCTTTCTTT
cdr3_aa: CSAKQGSEAFF